This paragraph covers one TCR beta chain sequence. TCRdb analysed the RT-PCR reads with MiXCR anew, one entry per CDR3 protein. Of under 200,000 distinct CDR3 sequences listed, roughly 22% are singletons. The CDR3 consists of 14 residues. J lost 7 bases, V lost 4 bases, and 5 bases had no gene match. The source of the sample is a study of patients and donors after allogeneic stem cell transplantation. The receptor comes from a human donor who was either an allogeneic HSCT recipient or a stem cell or donor lymphocyte infusion donor (not recorded which). It is not recorded whose cells these are; they may come from a transplant donor. The sequenced material came from blood, either unsorted or a sorted T cell fraction (not recorded which). V gene TRBV12-3 or TRBV12-4 combines with J gene TRBJ1-5, with TRBD1 matching over 9 bases. CDR3 coding DNA: TGTGCCAGCAGTTGGACAGGGGCGGACCAGCCCCAGCATTTT. It encodes CASSWTGADQPQHF.